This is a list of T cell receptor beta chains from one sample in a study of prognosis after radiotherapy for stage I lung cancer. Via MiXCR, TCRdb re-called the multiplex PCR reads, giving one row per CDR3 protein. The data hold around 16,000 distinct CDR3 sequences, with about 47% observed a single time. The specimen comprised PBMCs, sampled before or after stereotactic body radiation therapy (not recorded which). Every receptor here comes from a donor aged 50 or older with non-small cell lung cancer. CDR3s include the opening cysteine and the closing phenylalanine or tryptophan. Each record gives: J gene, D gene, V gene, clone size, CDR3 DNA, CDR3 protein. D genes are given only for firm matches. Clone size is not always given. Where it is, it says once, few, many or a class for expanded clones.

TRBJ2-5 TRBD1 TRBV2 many TGTGCCAGCACCCAGGACAGGGTCGGGGAGACCCAGTACTTC CASTQDRVGETQYF
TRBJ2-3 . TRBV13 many TGTGCCAGCAGCTTGGCGGTCCTAGGCACAGATACGCAGTATTTT CASSLAVLGTDTQYF
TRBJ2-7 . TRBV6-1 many TGTGCCAGCAGCCCTCGAGGGTACGAGCAGTACTTC CASSPRGYEQYF
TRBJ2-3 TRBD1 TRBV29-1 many TGCAGCGCCCGTCCCGGGACAGGGTTAGATACGCAGTATTTT CSARPGTGLDTQYF
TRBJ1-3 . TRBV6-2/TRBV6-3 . TGTGCCAGCACTGTGAGCAGTTGGCGAGTTGGAAACACCATATATTTT CASTVSSWRVGNTIYF
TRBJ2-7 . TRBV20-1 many TGCAGTGCACCCAAGAGCGGTACCTACGAGCAGTACTTC CSAPKSGTYEQYF
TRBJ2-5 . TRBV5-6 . TGTGCCAGCAGCTGGACAGTGGGAGAGACCCAGTACTTC CASSWTVGETQYF
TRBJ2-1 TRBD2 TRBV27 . TGTGCCAGCAGTTTACTAGCGGGAAGGAATAATGAGCAGTTCTTC CASSLLAGRNNEQFF
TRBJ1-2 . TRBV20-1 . TGCAGTGCTAGAGACACAGGGAGAGCTGGCTACACCTTC CSARDTGRAGYTF
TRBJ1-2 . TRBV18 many TGTGCCAGCTCACCGACAGAGAATTCTAACTATGGCTACACCTTC CASSPTENSNYGYTF
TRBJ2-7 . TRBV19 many TGTGCCAGTAGTAAGAGGGCTCAGACGAACCACGAGCAGTACTTC CASSKRAQTNHEQYF
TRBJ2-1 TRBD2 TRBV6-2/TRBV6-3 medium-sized TGTGCCAGCAGCTCCCATAGCGGGAGGGGCGATGAGCAGTTCTTC CASSSHSGRGDEQFF